Here is one T cell receptor (beta chain) with its context. This entry comes from a study of blood T cell repertoires in COVID-19. Across the study: COVID-19 samples, acute and convalescent, were from the United States, Italy and Spain. PBMCs, B-cell-depleted T cells, or T cells provided the cDNA or gDNA that made up the material.

Germline V gene sequence: CDR1 LGHNA, CDR2 YSLEER. V lost 0 bases and J lost 1; bases outside the gene matches: 2. This CDR3 is built from 17 residues. In the original processing: The authors estimated nucleated cell counts from reference gene primer amplification. TCRdb's table, derived via immunoSEQ multiplex PCR, lists solely in-frame clones and lacks some. V, J and clone size are those of that table, while D and trimming were read from the DNA. The sample yields 100,000 to 130,000 clones, almost 85% seen once. This chain joins TRBV4-3 and TRBJ2-2; 10 bases match TRBD2. Source material: peripheral blood. The TCR was taken from a human donor in a cohort sampled during active COVID-19. CDR3 nucleotides: TGCGCCAGCAGCCAAGATCGACTAGCGGGGAACACCGGGGAGCTGTTTTTT. As protein: CASSQDRLAGNTGELFF.